The TCR beta chain described here comes from a study of technical replicates of blood from a handful of donors. Trimming took 0 bases from V and 3 from J, leaving 9 bases between them. CDR1 SGHNT and CDR2 YYREEE come from the germline V gene (reference sequence). This CDR3 comprises 15 residues. Only in-frame clones appear in the TCRdb table, and some are missing; sequencing was by immunoSEQ multiplex PCR. The sample has approximately 13,000 clones, around four fifths seen once. Sequenced sample: PBMCs. This chain joins TRBV5-4 and TRBJ2-2; a possible D gene is TRBD2 (5 bases). The clonotype was recovered from a human donor in good health. DNA for the CDR3: TGTGCCAGCAGCTTGGTGGCGAGGGACACCGGGGAGCTGTTTTTT. The encoded protein is CASSLVARDTGELFF.